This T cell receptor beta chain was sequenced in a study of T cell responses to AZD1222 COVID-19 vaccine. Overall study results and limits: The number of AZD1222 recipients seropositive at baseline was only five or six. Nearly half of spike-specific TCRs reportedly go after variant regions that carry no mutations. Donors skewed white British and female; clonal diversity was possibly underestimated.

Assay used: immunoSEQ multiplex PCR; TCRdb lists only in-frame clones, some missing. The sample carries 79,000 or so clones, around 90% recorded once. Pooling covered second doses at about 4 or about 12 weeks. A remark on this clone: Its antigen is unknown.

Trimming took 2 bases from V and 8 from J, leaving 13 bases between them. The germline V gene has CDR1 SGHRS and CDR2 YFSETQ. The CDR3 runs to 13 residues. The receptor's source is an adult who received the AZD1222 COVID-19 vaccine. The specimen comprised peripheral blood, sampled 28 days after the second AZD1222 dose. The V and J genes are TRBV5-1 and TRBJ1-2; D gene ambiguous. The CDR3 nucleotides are TGCGCCAGCAGCTTTTCACCGGGCGAAGGCTACACCTTC. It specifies CASSFSPGEGYTF.